What follows are 20 T cell receptor beta chains derived from one specimen sequenced in a study of beta chain features in type 1 diabetes. The whole isolated RNA underwent reverse transcription, so sequencing captured expressed TCRB transcripts. The data were produced by immunoSEQ multiplex PCR, yet TCRdb's version contains in-frame clones alone and is incomplete. Of about 390,000 clones listed, around a tenth were seen once; the top ten hold approximately 0.55%. Their antigens remain unidentified. Study-wide findings and caveats: People with Type 1 diabetes carried modestly yet significantly shorter TCRB CDR3s in all four CD4+ subsets.

Sequencing was done on a sample of central memory CD4+ T cells from blood. The receptors were gathered from a man aged 25-45 years with type 1 diabetes.

This clone came up a few times. This chain joins TRBV4-2 and TRBJ2-7; D is tentatively TRBD1 or TRBD2 (5 bases each). This CDR3 spans 13 amino acids. Germline V gene data show CDR1 as LGHNA and CDR2 as YNFKEQ. Trimming pared 5 bases from V and 3 bases from J, leaving 11 bases between. The DNA for the CDR3 is TGTGCCAGCAGCTCGGGACGGTTCTACGAGCAGTACTTC. This codes for CASSSGRFYEQYF.

This clone came up many times. The V gene is TRBV28, the J gene TRBJ2-1; 10 nucleotides line up with TRBD2. This CDR3 has 16 residues. V shed 6 bases and J 2 bases; nucleotides not matched to a gene: 7. Germline assignment: CDR1 MDHEN and CDR2 SYDVKM. Here the CDR3 DNA reads TGTGCCAGCAGCCCGGGACTAGCGCCGACCTACAATGAGCAGTTCTTC. It encodes CASSPGLAPTYNEQFF.

To note about this clone: The same CDR3 is also encoded by other DNA sequences in this sample. The chain is built from TRBV30 and TRBJ1-1; D not certain. Trimming removed 3 bases from V and 14 bases from J, with 16 bases in between. The germline CDR1 and CDR2 sequences are GTSNPN and SVGIG (reference sequence). The CDR3 is 11 residues long. The CDR3 loop reads CAWSSPETAFF. In DNA, the CDR3 is TGTGCCTGGAGCTCGCCGGAGACCGCCTTCTTT.

In the case of this clone: Distinct nucleotide sequences in the sample also encode this CDR3. The V call is TRBV5-4, the J call TRBJ2-7, with a tentative D call TRBD2 (5 bases). There are 13 residues in the CDR3. Germline V CDR1 and CDR2: SGHNT, YYREEE (reference sequence). V was shortened by 2 bases and J by 2 bases, with 8 bases between the two germline ends. The CDR3, as DNA: TGTGCCAGCAGCTTCCGGGGTCCCTACGAGCAGTACTTC. Its translation is CASSFRGPYEQYF.

This clone was counted only a few times. The chain couples TRBV11-3 to TRBJ1-1; TRBD1 agrees at 8 bases. V shed 6 bases, J shed 1 base, and the junction held 1 base outside the gene matches. This CDR3 spans 13 amino acids. Germline V gene lookup returns CDR1 SGHNT and CDR2 YENEEA. CDR3 in amino acids: CASRGQANTEAFF. The CDR3 DNA is TGTGCCAGCAGGGGACAGGCGAACACTGAAGCTTTCTTT. The full variable domain, in which reference TRBV11-3 and TRBJ1-1 provide the parts outside the CDR3, is EAGVVQSPRYKIIEKKQPVAFWCNPISGHNTLYWYLQNLGQGPELLIRYENEEAVDDSQLPKDRFSAERLKGVDSTLKIQPAELGDSAVYLCASRGQANTEAFFGQGTRLTVV.

This clone was found a few times. V is TRBV2 and J is TRBJ2-7; 12 nucleotides align to TRBD2. V shed 6 bases and J 3 bases; nucleotides not matched to a gene: 9. This CDR3 has 16 residues. Looked up from germline, CDR1 is SNHLY and CDR2 is FYNNEI. CDR3 in amino acids: CASSLASGRALYEQYF. The CDR3 coding sequence is TGTGCCAGCAGCTTAGCTAGCGGGAGGGCCCTCTACGAGCAGTACTTC.

This clone was picked up one time. This chain links TRBV25-1 with TRBJ2-1, with D possibly being TRBD1 (6 bases). Trimming left V 8 bases short and J 1 base short, with 12 bases between. This CDR3 is built from 14 residues. Germline assignment: CDR1 MGHDK and CDR2 SYGVNS. Here the CDR3 DNA reads TGTGCCAGCTCAGAGGGGACATCCTACAATGAGCAGTTCTTC. It specifies CASSEGTSYNEQFF.

The rearrangement links TRBV7-2 to TRBJ2-5; tentative D call: TRBD1 (6 bases). The germline V and J ends were trimmed by 6 bases and 5 bases, with 13 bases remaining between them. The CDR3 loop spans 13 amino acids. CDR1 is SGHTA, CDR2 FQGNSA, per germline. The chain's CDR3 is CASSRTVGETQYF. DNA for the CDR3: TGTGCCAGCAGTCGGACAGTGGGGGAGACCCAGTACTTC.

This clone turned up a few times. V usage is TRBV7-2 and J usage is TRBJ2-6, with a possible D match to TRBD2 (5 bases). Germline-derived CDR1 and CDR2 are SGHTA and FQGNSA. The CDR3 is made up of 14 amino acids. Trimming left V 8 bases short and J 0 bases short, with 8 bases between. This CDR3 reads CASSRGSGANVLTF. CDR3 DNA: TGTGCCAGCTCCCGGGGCTCTGGGGCCAACGTCCTGACTTTC.

A few counts support this clone. Other DNA sequences within the sample encode an identical CDR3. The chain links TRBV9 to TRBJ1-1; the D is unclear. Between the trimmed V and J ends, which lost 0 bases and 3 bases, there was a span of 12 bases. In germline, CDR1 is SGDLS, CDR2 YYNGEE. The CDR3 is made up of 15 amino acids. CDR3 sequence: CASSVGGSVDTEAFF. The DNA for the CDR3 is TGTGCCAGCAGCGTAGGAGGGTCTGTGGACACTGAAGCTTTCTTT.

V is TRBV4-3 and J is TRBJ2-2; no definite D call. Germline values: CDR1 LGHNA, CDR2 YSLEER. V was trimmed by 6 bases and J by 5 bases, leaving 7 bases between them. The CDR3 has 12 residues. CDR3 in amino acids: CASSQLTGELFF. Written as DNA, the CDR3 is TGCGCCAGCAGTCAGTTGACCGGGGAGCTGTTTTTT.

The rearrangement links TRBV29-1 to TRBJ2-7; D assignment may be TRBD1 or TRBD2 (6 bases each). The CDR3 runs 13 residues. Between the trimmed V and J ends, which lost 4 bases and 5 bases, there was a span of 15 bases. Germline V gene sequence: CDR1 SQVTM, CDR2 ANQGSEA. The chain's CDR3 is CSVGRGPGNEQYF. CDR3 coding DNA: TGCAGCGTTGGTCGGGGGCCGGGGAACGAGCAGTACTTC.

The table lists this clone with a few counts. This chain uses TRBV5-1 with TRBJ1-5; possible D gene TRBD1, 5 bases. V shed 1 base and J shed 2 bases, with 7 bases lying between them. The CDR3 runs to 14 residues. CDR1 is SGHRS and CDR2 is YFSETQ in the germline V gene. CDR3 sequence (DNA): TGCGCCAGCAGCTTGCTAGGGGGCAATCAGCCCCAGCATTTT. This encodes CASSLLGGNQPQHF.

CDR3 DNA: TGCGCCAGCAGCCAAACGGGCAAGGTCACTGAAGCTTTCTTT. This translates into CASSQTGKVTEAFF. V is TRBV4-3 and J is TRBJ1-1; no clear D gene. The CDR3 loop spans 14 amino acids. Trimming shortened V by 2 bases and J by 4 bases, and 11 bases separated the two germline ends. Germline values: CDR1 LGHNA, CDR2 YSLEER.

The chain is built from TRBV7-9 and TRBJ2-5; no reliable D call. Near its end, the DNA agrees better with TRBJ2-7, so the J call may be wrong. This CDR3 comprises 15 residues. Germline V gene data show CDR1 as SEHNR and CDR2 as FQNEAQ (reference sequence). Here the CDR3 DNA reads TGTGCCAGCAGCTTTAAGTCAGTGGGCTCCTACGAGCAGTACTTC. Its translation is CASSFKSVGSYEQYF.

Of note for this clone: Other nucleotide sequences from this sample produce the same CDR3. The chain couples TRBV5-1 to TRBJ2-2; TRBD1 matches at 9 bases. The V and J ends lost 3 bases and 3 bases, in that order; junction bases with no gene match: 3. This CDR3 has 15 residues. The V gene's germline CDR1 is SGHRS and CDR2 YFSETQ. The CDR3, as DNA: TGCGCCAGCAGCTCGGGACAGGGCGACACCGGGGAGCTGTTTTTT. Its protein product is CASSSGQGDTGELFF.

This chain joins TRBV28 and TRBJ1-2; TRBD1 is a possible D gene (5 bases). The CDR3 sequence is 16 residues long. CDR1 and CDR2 from the germline V gene are MDHEN and SYDVKM. V was clipped by 4 bases and J by 8 bases, with 23 bases between them. The CDR3: CASSSPRDQIAQGYTF. CDR3 nucleotide sequence: TGTGCCAGCAGTTCCCCACGGGACCAAATCGCCCAGGGCTACACCTTC.

This clone was recorded many times. The rearrangement joins TRBV2 to TRBJ2-2; TRBD2 matches at 7 bases. The CDR3 totals 12 residues. The germline V gene has CDR1 SNHLY and CDR2 FYNNEI. Unmatched junction bases numbered 1, after V lost 7 bases and J lost 5 bases. For the CDR3, the DNA is TGTGCCAGCACGGGGGGAACCGGGGAGCTGTTTTTT. It translates to CASTGGTGELFF.

This clone was seen a handful of times. Since no conserved phenylalanine or tryptophan closes the CDR3, a read error is the likely cause. The chain combines TRBV19 with TRBJ2-4, with a weak D call TRBD2 (5 bases). The CDR3 extends over 15 amino acids. V was shortened by 5 bases and J by 6 bases, with 17 bases between the two germline ends. Germline CDR1 reads LNHDA; CDR2 reads SQIVND (reference sequence). The CDR3 DNA reads TGTGCCAGTAGTCGAGCCCTGGCGGGTGTAAACATTCAGTACCTC. Its protein is CASSRALAGVNIQYL.

The genes are TRBV27 and TRBJ2-7; D is ambiguous. Trimming shortened V by 6 bases and J by 2 bases, and 8 bases separated the two germline ends. CDR3 size: 12 residues. Looked up from germline, CDR1 is MNHEY and CDR2 is SMNVEV (reference sequence). The CDR3 loop reads CASSHVPYEQYF. The CDR3, as DNA: TGTGCCAGCAGCCACGTCCCCTACGAGCAGTACTTC.